This T cell receptor (beta chain) was sequenced for a study of T-cell memory formation after mild COVID-19. Trimming stripped 3 bases from V and 8 bases from J, with 12 bases between. The CDR3 sequence is 13 residues long. Germline-derived CDR1 and CDR2 are LGHNA and YSLEER. This clonotype was detected ten times or more. TCRdb called the 5' RACE reads again in MiXCR, with one record for every CDR3 protein. The sample gives about 57,000 distinct CDR3 sequences, over 9% of which show up once; under 25% is in the top ten. The chain joins TRBV4-3 to TRBJ2-3, with no clear D. The sequenced material came from PBMCs or a T cell subset sorted from them (not recorded which). The sequence was collected from a man aged 18-30 years who had mild COVID-19 (a few samples of this study predate the infection). Cell type and time point are not known. The CDR3, as DNA: TGCGCCAGCAGCCAGGACCTAGTCACTACGCAGTATTTT. This codes for CASSQDLVTTQYF.